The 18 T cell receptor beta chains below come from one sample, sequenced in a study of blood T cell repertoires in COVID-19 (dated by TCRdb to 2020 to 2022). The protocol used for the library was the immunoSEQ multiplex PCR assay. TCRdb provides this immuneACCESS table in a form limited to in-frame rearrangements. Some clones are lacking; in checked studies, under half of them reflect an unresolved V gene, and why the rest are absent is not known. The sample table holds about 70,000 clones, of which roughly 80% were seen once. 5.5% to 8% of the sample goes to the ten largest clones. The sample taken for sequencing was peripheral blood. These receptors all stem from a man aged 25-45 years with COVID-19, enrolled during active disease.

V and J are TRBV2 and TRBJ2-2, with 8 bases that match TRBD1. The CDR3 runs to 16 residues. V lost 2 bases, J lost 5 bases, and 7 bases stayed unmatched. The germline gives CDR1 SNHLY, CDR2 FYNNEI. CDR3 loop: CASSEPQGAGTGELFF. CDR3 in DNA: TGTGCCAGCAGTGAACCCCAGGGGGCTGGGACCGGGGAGCTGTTTTTT.

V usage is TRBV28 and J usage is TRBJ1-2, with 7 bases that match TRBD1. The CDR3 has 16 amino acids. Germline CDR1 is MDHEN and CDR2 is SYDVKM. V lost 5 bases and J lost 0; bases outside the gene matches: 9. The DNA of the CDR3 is TGTGCCAGCAGTGTCACTACAGGGGCCTCTAACTATGGCTACACCTTC. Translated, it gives CASSVTTGASNYGYTF.

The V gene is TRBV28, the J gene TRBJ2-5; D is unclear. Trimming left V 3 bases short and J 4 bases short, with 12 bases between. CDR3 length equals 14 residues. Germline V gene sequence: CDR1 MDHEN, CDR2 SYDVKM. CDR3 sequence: CASSLVSVRETQYF. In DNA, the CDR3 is TGTGCCAGCAGTTTGGTCAGCGTACGAGAGACCCAGTACTTC.

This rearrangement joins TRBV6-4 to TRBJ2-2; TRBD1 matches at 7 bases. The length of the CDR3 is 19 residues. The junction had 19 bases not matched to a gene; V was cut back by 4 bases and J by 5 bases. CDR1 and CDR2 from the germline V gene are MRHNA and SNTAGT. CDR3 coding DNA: TGTGCCAGCAGTGGATGGGACAGTCTGACGATTGAGGTGACCGGGGAGCTGTTTTTT. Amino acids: CASSGWDSLTIEVTGELFF.

CDR3 sequence: CASKEGQVTSPLHF. For the CDR3, the DNA is TGTGCCAGTAAAGAGGGACAGGTCACGTCACCCCTCCACTTT. The chain links TRBV19 to TRBJ1-6, with 8 bases that match TRBD1. Germline V lookup: CDR1 LNHDA, CDR2 SQIVND (reference sequence). This CDR3 comprises 14 residues. V shed 7 bases and J 10 bases; nucleotides not matched to a gene: 9.

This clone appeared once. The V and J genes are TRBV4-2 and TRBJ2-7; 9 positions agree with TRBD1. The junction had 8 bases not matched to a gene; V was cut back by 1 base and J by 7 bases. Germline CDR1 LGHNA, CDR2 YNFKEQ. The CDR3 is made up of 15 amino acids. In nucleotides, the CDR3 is TGTGCCAGCAGCCAAGCCCGGGACAGGGTAGGGGAGCAGTACTTC. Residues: CASSQARDRVGEQYF.

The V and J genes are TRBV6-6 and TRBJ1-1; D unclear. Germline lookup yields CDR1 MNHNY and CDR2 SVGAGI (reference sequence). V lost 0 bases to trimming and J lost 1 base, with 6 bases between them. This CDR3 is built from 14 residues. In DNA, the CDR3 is TGTGCCAGCAGTTACTCGACTAGGAACACTGAAGCTTTCTTT. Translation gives CASSYSTRNTEAFF.

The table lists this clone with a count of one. The CDR3 DNA reads as TGTGCCACCCACGCGGACACCGGGGAGCTGTTTTTT. Its translation is CATHADTGELFF. The chain uses TRBV12-3 or TRBV12-4 and TRBJ2-2; the D is unclear. CDR3 length: 12 amino acids. V lost 10 bases and J 3 bases, leaving 9 bases between the germline ends.

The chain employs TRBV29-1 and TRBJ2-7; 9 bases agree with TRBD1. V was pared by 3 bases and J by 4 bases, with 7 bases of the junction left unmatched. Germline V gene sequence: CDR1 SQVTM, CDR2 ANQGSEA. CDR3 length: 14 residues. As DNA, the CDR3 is TGCAGCGTTGATCGGGGACAGGGAGGGTACGAGCAGTACTTC. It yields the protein CSVDRGQGGYEQYF.

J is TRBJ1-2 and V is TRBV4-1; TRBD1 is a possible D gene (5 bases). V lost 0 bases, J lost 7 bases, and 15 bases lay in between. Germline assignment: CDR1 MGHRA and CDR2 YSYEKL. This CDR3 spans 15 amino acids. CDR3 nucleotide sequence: TGCGCCAGCAGCCAAGATGTCACAGGCAGTCGTGGCTACACCTTC. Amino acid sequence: CASSQDVTGSRGYTF.

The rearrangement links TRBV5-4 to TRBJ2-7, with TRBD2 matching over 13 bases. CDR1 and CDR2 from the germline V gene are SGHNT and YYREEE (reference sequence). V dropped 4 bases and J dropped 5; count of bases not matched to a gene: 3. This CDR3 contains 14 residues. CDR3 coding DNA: TGTGCCAGCAGCGATGGACTAGCGGGAGACGAGCAGTACTTC. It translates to CASSDGLAGDEQYF.

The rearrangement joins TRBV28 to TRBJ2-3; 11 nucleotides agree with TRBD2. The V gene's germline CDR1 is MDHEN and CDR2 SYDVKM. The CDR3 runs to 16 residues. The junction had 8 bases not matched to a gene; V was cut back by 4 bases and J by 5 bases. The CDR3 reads CASSSLSGRARDTQYF. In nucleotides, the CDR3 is TGTGCCAGCAGTTCCCTTAGCGGGAGGGCCAGAGATACGCAGTATTTT.

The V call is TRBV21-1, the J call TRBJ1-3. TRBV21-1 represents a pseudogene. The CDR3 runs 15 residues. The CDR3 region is CASSCPGGPENTIYF. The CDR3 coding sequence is TGTGCCAGCAGCTGTCCGGGGGGCCCAGAAAACACCATATATTTT.

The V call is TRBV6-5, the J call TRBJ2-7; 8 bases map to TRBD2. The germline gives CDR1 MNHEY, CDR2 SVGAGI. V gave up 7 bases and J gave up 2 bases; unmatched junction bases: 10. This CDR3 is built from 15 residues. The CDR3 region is CASTPSGGAAYEQYF. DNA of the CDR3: TGTGCCAGCACCCCCTCCGGGGGGGCCGCCTACGAGCAGTACTTC.

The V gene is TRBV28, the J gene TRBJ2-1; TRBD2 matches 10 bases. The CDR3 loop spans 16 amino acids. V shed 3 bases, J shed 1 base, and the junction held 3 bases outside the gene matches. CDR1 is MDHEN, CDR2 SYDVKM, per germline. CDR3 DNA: TGTGCCAGCAGTTTGAGCGGGGGGGGTTCCTACAATGAGCAGTTCTTC. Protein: CASSLSGGGSYNEQFF.

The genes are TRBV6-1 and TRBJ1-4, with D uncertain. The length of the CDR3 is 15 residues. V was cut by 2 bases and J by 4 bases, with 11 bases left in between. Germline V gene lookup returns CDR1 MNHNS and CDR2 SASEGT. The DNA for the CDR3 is TGTGCCAGCAGTGAATTGGGCAGCCTTAATGAAAAACTGTTTTTT. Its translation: CASSELGSLNEKLFF.

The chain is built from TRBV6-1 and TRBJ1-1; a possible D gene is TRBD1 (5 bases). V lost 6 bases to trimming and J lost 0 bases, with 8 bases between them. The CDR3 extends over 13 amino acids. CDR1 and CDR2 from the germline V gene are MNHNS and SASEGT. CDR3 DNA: TGTGCCAGCAGGCAGGGCCTGAACACTGAAGCTTTCTTT. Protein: CASRQGLNTEAFF.

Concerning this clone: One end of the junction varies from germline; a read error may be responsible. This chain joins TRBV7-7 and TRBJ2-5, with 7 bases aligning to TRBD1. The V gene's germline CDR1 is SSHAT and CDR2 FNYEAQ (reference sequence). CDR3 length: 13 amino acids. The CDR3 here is CASSLDREETQYF. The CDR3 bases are TGTGCTAGCAGCTTAGACAGGGAAGAGACCCAGTACTTC.